This entry features one TCR beta chain sequence. Its target is unknown. The V and J ends lost 6 bases and 5 bases respectively, with 11 bases between them. Germline CDR1 and CDR2: SGHTA and FQGTGA. The CDR3 has 13 amino acids. The sample is drawn from a study of T cell responses to AZD1222 COVID-19 vaccine. Study-wide points: Repertoires were obtained only post-peak T cell response. Reports indicate that nearly half of spike-specific TCRs are directed at unmutated variant regions.

Sequencing was performed with immunoSEQ multiplex PCR; in TCRdb, only in-frame clones are kept and a portion is missing. The sample holds 130,000 or so clones; just over 85% are singletons and the top ten take around 10%. The material was peripheral blood, obtained on day 0 of AZD1222 vaccination. The chain recombines TRBV7-3 with TRBJ1-5; no reliable D call. This TCR came from an adult in good health. CDR3 nucleotide sequence: TGTGCCAGCAGTTCCGGGCCCGATCAGCCCCAGCATTTT. It is translated as CASSSGPDQPQHF.